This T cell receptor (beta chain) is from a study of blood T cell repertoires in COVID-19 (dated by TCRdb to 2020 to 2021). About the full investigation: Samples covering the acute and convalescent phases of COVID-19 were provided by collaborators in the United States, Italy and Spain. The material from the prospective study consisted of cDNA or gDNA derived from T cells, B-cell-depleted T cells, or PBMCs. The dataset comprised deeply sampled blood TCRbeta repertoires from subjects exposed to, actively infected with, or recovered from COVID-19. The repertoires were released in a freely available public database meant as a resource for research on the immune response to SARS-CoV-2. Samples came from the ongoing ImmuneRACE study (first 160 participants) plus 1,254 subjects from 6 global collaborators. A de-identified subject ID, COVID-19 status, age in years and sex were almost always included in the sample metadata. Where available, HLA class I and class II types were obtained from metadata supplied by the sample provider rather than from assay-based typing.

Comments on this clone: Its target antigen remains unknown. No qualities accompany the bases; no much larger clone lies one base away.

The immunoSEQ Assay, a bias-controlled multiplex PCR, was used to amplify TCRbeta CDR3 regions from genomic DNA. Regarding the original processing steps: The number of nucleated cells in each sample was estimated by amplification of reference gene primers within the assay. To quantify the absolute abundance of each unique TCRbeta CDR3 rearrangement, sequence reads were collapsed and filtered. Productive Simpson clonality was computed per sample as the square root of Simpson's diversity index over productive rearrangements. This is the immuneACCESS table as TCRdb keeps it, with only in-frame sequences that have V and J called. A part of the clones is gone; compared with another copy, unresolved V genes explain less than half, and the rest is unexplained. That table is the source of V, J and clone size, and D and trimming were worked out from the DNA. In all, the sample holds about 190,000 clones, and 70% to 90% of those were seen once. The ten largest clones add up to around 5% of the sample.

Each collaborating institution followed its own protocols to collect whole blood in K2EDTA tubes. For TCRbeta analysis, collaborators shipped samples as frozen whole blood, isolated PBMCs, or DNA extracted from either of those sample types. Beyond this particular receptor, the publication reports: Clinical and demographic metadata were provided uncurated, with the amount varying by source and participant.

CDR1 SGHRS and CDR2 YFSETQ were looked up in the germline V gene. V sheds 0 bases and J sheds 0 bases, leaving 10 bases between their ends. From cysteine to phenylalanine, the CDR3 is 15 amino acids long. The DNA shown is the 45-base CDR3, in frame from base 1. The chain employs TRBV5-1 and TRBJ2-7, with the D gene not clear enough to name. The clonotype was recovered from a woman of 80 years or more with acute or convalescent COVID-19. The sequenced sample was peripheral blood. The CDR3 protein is CASSLDGRTSYEQYF. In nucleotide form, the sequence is TGCGCCAGCAGCTTGGATGGCAGAACCTCCTACGAGCAGTACTTC. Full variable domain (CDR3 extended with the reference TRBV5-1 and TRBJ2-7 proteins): KAGVTQTPRYLIKTRGQQVTLSCSPISGHRSVSWYQQTPGQGLQFLFEYFSETQRNKGNFPGRFSGRQFSNSRSEMNVSTLELGDSALYLCASSLDGRTSYEQYFGPGTRLTVT.